This T cell receptor beta chain was documented in a study of cytomegalovirus exposure and HLA in healthy donors. Study-level information: Around 78 million unique TCRs, all from HLA-typed donors, were included in an early release of the data.

The CDR3 extends over 14 amino acids. The V gene end was trimmed by 2 bases and the J gene end by 4 bases; junction bases not matched to a gene: 3. Germline V gene sequence: CDR1 MDHEN, CDR2 SYDVKM. General study findings and limits: An analysis done earlier found most TCR beta V segments productive about 87% or about 30% of the time. Later analysis associated a missense DCLRE1C variant with TCR beta V- and J-gene trimming.

A remark on this clone: Its antigen is still unknown.

Primers for the PCR totalled 60 Vbeta and 13 Jbeta. Data came from immunoSEQ multiplex PCR; TCRdb stores just in-frame clones and leaves some out. The sample consists of 100,000 to 150,000 clones, around 70% of them appearing once. V usage is TRBV28 and J usage is TRBJ1-2, with 8 bases aligning to TRBD1. This receptor was obtained from a male donor in good health and CMV-seronegative. Sequencing input: PBMCs. The CDR3 sequence is CASSLRTGIYGYTF. In DNA, the CDR3 is TGTGCCAGCAGTTTAAGGACAGGGATCTATGGCTACACCTTC.